This passage covers 31 T cell receptor beta chains from one sample sequenced in a study of cytomegalovirus exposure and HLA in healthy donors. The protocol was immunoSEQ multiplex PCR, while the TCRdb copy is restricted to in-frame clones and leaves out a portion. Counted here are about 63,000 clones, 85% to 95% occurring once; the ten biggest clones make up approximately 6.8%. The material sequenced was PBMCs. These receptors were collected from a woman aged 18-29 years in good health and CMV-seropositive.

The rearrangement links TRBV30 to TRBJ2-5, with TRBD2 identical over 13 bases. The CDR3 consists of 15 residues. After removal of 3 bases from V and 4 bases from J, the junction contained 5 bases not matched to a gene. From germline, CDR1 is GTSNPN and CDR2 SVGIG (reference sequence). In nucleotides, the CDR3 is TGTGCCTGGAGGCCGGGACTAGCGGGAAGAGAGACCCAGTACTTC. Translated: CAWRPGLAGRETQYF.

In this sample, this clone turned up a few times. The V and J genes are TRBV27 and TRBJ1-5, with D possibly matching TRBD1 (5 bases). In germline, CDR1 is MNHEY, CDR2 SMNVEV (reference sequence). This CDR3 spans 13 amino acids. Trimming shortened V by 6 bases and J by 7 bases, and 13 bases separated the two germline ends. The CDR3 spells CASRSRVGQPQHF. The CDR3 region has the DNA TGTGCCAGCAGATCCAGGGTCGGGCAGCCCCAGCATTTT.

The rearrangement links TRBV5-4 to TRBJ1-1, with a possible D match to TRBD1 (6 bases). The CDR3 has 17 amino acids. Germline-derived CDR1 and CDR2 are SGHNT and YYREEE (reference sequence). V lost 1 base, J lost 0 bases, and 16 bases lay in between. The CDR3 region is CASSLLYLTGMNTEAFF. The CDR3 nucleotides read TGTGCCAGCAGCTTGCTCTACCTAACAGGGATGAACACTGAAGCTTTCTTT.

The chain joins TRBV9 to TRBJ2-1; TRBD2 is a possible D gene (5 bases). This CDR3 has 16 amino acids. Looked up from germline, CDR1 is SGDLS and CDR2 is YYNGEE. Trimming took off 0 bases at V and 2 bases at J, with 12 bases between the two ends. In DNA, the CDR3 is TGTGCCAGCAGCGTAGCGGGGTTGTTAGCCTACAATGAGCAGTTCTTC. The encoded protein is CASSVAGLLAYNEQFF.

The genes are TRBV11-1 and TRBJ2-7; D call uncertain. This CDR3 has 12 residues. Trimming removed 5 bases from V and 5 bases from J, with 10 bases in between. The germline gives CDR1 SGHAT, CDR2 FQDESV (reference sequence). The CDR3 loop is CASSLTSHEQYF. The CDR3 nucleotides read TGTGCCAGCAGCCTAACGTCCCACGAGCAGTACTTC.

The chain joins TRBV5-6 to TRBJ1-1; 10 bases agree with TRBD1. The CDR3 runs to 18 residues. The V segment lost 7 bases and the J segment 5 bases; nucleotides outside the gene matches: 20. Per the germline V gene, CDR1 is SGHDT and CDR2 is YYEEEE. The CDR3 nucleotides read TGTGCCAGCTCTTCCAGGGGACAGGGGCTCATGAGCCCTACTGAAGCTTTCTTT. Residues: CASSSRGQGLMSPTEAFF.

The V call is TRBV5-1, the J call TRBJ2-1; D is undetermined. V lost 4 bases to trimming and J lost 6 bases, with 17 bases between them. Germline V gene lookup returns CDR1 SGHRS and CDR2 YFSETQ. The CDR3 covers 15 residues. The CDR3 spells CASSPFQFPGNEQFF. In DNA, the CDR3 is TGCGCCAGCAGCCCCTTTCAATTCCCCGGCAATGAGCAGTTCTTC. The entire variable domain, with the rest obtained from reference TRBV5-1 and TRBJ2-1, is as follows: KAGVTQTPRYLIKTRGQQVTLSCSPISGHRSVSWYQQTPGQGLQFLFEYFSETQRNKGNFPGRFSGRQFSNSRSEMNVSTLELGDSALYLCASSPFQFPGNEQFFGPGTRLTVL.

The chain uses TRBV30 and TRBJ1-1; D gene uncertain. The CDR3 is made up of 14 amino acids. Germline V CDR1 and CDR2: GTSNPN, SVGIG (reference sequence). The V end lost 0 bases, the J end lost 6 bases, and 14 bases lay between the germline ends. The CDR3 sequence is CAWSVRGLAAEAFF. The CDR3 nucleotides read TGTGCCTGGAGTGTACGCGGCTTGGCGGCTGAAGCTTTCTTT.

The chain combines TRBV5-1 with TRBJ2-7, with 12 bases identical to TRBD2. Losses at the gene ends were 4 bases for V and 5 bases for J; bases not matched to a gene: 10. The germline CDR1 and CDR2 sequences are SGHRS and YFSETQ. This CDR3 region has 16 residues. CDR3 sequence: CASSRLAGARSNEQYF. The CDR3 DNA sequence: TGCGCCAGCAGCCGACTAGCGGGAGCGCGGAGTAACGAGCAGTACTTC.

In its sample, this clone was seen once. The V call is TRBV27, the J call TRBJ1-2, with D unclear. V shed 6 bases and J shed 3 bases, with 14 bases lying between them. The CDR3 totals 14 residues. The germline gives CDR1 MNHEY, CDR2 SMNVEV (reference sequence). The CDR3 here is CASRVGGPDYGYTF. CDR3 nucleotide sequence: TGTGCCAGCAGGGTGGGAGGGCCCGACTATGGCTACACCTTC.

This clone has just one count. This chain uses TRBV30 with TRBJ1-1, with 8 bases that match TRBD1. The CDR3 totals 14 residues. V shed 3 bases, J shed 3 bases, and the junction held 6 bases outside the gene matches. CDR1 is GTSNPN, CDR2 SVGIG, per germline (reference sequence). This chain's CDR3 is CAWSGDRGDTEAFF. CDR3 in DNA: TGTGCCTGGAGCGGCGACAGGGGTGACACTGAAGCTTTCTTT. Filled out from reference TRBV30 and TRBJ1-1, the complete variable domain reads SQTIHQWPATLVQPVGSPLSLECTVEGTSNPNLYWYRQAAGRGLQLLFYSVGIGQISSEVPQNLSASRPQDRQFILSSKKLLLSDSGFYLCAWSGDRGDTEAFFGQGTRLTVV.

This chain uses TRBV6-1 with TRBJ2-2; the D gene is possibly TRBD2 (5 bases). The CDR3 consists of 15 residues. The V gene lost 5 bases and the J gene lost 7 bases, with 17 bases spanning the gap. CDR1 MNHNS and CDR2 SASEGT come from the germline V gene. The CDR3: CASSRDPGTSGELFF. The CDR3 nucleotides read TGTGCCAGCAGTCGCGACCCCGGTACTAGCGGGGAGCTGTTTTTT.

The chain carries TRBV27 and TRBJ2-1, with TRBD2 matching 7 bases. The CDR3 loop spans 16 amino acids. Germline V gene lookup returns CDR1 MNHEY and CDR2 SMNVEV (reference sequence). Trimming cost V 3 bases and J 1 base; bases outside gene matches: 6. The CDR3 region is CASSFTAGASYNEQFF. As DNA, the CDR3 is TGTGCCAGCAGTTTTACGGCGGGAGCATCCTACAATGAGCAGTTCTTC.

The chain joins TRBV11-2 to TRBJ2-7, with TRBD2 matching over 7 bases. Germline assignment: CDR1 SGHAT and CDR2 FQNNGV. V lost 2 bases and J lost 2; bases outside the gene matches: 12. This CDR3 spans 17 amino acids. The CDR3 region has the DNA TGTGCCAGCAGCTTATTCCGAAAGCGGGACCGGCCCTACGAGCAGTACTTC. Translating gives CASSLFRKRDRPYEQYF.

The chain is built from TRBV5-1 and TRBJ1-3; 9 bases fit TRBD1. There are 16 residues in the CDR3. J was trimmed by 4 bases and V by 0 bases; bases with no gene match: 5. The V gene's germline CDR1 is SGHRS and CDR2 YFSETQ. CDR3 protein: CASSLAGTGIGNTIYF. CDR3 sequence (DNA): TGCGCCAGCAGCTTGGCCGGGACAGGGATCGGAAACACCATATATTTT. The whole variable domain, remainder taken from reference TRBV5-1 and TRBJ1-3, is KAGVTQTPRYLIKTRGQQVTLSCSPISGHRSVSWYQQTPGQGLQFLFEYFSETQRNKGNFPGRFSGRQFSNSRSEMNVSTLELGDSALYLCASSLAGTGIGNTIYFGEGSWLTVV.

CDR3 sequence: CASKVDPARQTNQPQHF. In DNA, the CDR3 is TGTGCCAGCAAAGTAGATCCAGCGCGACAGACCAATCAGCCCCAGCATTTT. This chain links TRBV28 with TRBJ1-5; maybe TRBD1 (5 bases). Looked up from germline, CDR1 is MDHEN and CDR2 is SYDVKM. The CDR3 is 17 residues long. Deletions cut 7 bases from V and 3 bases from J, with 22 bases between.

V gene TRBV7-9 combines with J gene TRBJ2-1; 7 nucleotides agree with TRBD1. Per germline, CDR1 SEHNR and CDR2 FQNEAQ (reference sequence). The CDR3 is 13 amino acids. The V gene end was trimmed by 4 bases and the J gene end by 14 bases; junction bases not matched to a gene: 11. CDR3 nucleotide sequence: TGTGCCAGCAGCTCCGAGGGGGCAGCACCGAAGTTCTTC. This gives the protein CASSSEGAAPKFF.

V gene TRBV5-4 combines with J gene TRBJ2-7; 15 bases align to TRBD2. The CDR3 runs 15 residues. Unmatched junction bases numbered 1, after V lost 2 bases and J lost 4 bases. CDR1 is SGHNT and CDR2 is YYREEE in the germline V gene (reference sequence). The CDR3 DNA follows: TGTGCCAGCAGCTTCGGGACTAGCGGGGGGTACGAGCAGTACTTC. It yields the protein CASSFGTSGGYEQYF.

The chain links TRBV28 to TRBJ1-2; D perhaps matches TRBD1 (5 bases). The CDR3 contains 15 residues. The germline V gene has CDR1 MDHEN and CDR2 SYDVKM. With 6 bases removed from V and 3 bases from J, the gap between germline ends came to 17 bases. CDR3 residues: CASRAPPGTDYGYTF. In DNA, the CDR3 is TGTGCCAGCAGAGCTCCACCCGGGACTGACTATGGCTACACCTTC.

This clone has just one count. CDR3: CASSNLTDRLGVLGNQPQHF. CDR3 bases: TGTGCCAGCAGCAATTTGACCGACAGGCTGGGAGTTCTGGGCAATCAGCCCCAGCATTTT. The chain joins TRBV21-1 to TRBJ1-5; the table's D call, TRBD1, has no DNA check behind it. TRBV21-1 is recorded as a pseudogene. CDR3 size: 20 residues.

This chain connects TRBV7-9 to TRBJ2-1; TRBD1 agrees at 10 bases. The CDR3 consists of 17 residues. CDR1 SEHNR and CDR2 FQNEAQ come from the germline V gene (reference sequence). The V segment lost 5 bases and the J segment 6 bases; nucleotides outside the gene matches: 13. DNA for the CDR3: TGTGCCAGCAGCCCAATTCCCGGGACAGGGGACCCCAATGAGCAGTTCTTC. This codes for CASSPIPGTGDPNEQFF.

This clone was picked up one time. The rearrangement links TRBV7-2 to TRBJ2-3; 7 bases are a match to TRBD2. Trimming took 5 bases from V and 0 from J; bases not matched to a gene: 5. Looked up from germline, CDR1 is SGHTA and CDR2 is FQGNSA. CDR3 length equals 15 residues. Here the CDR3 DNA reads TGTGCCAGCAGCCTCCAGCGGGGAAGCACAGATACGCAGTATTTT. Translation: CASSLQRGSTDTQYF.

This clone was counted a single time. V gene TRBV18 combines with J gene TRBJ2-3, with TRBD2 matching over 10 bases. V gave up 2 bases and J gave up 14 bases; unmatched junction bases: 13. Germline V gives CDR1 KGHSH, CDR2 LQKENI. This CDR3 spans 15 amino acids. The CDR3 loop reads CASSPGLAGAVRRYF. The DNA of the CDR3 is TGTGCCAGCTCACCAGGGCTAGCGGGGGCTGTACGTCGGTATTTT.

The CDR3 loop reads CASSFAGGMNTEAFF. CDR3 coding DNA: TGTGCCAGCAGCTTTGCAGGGGGCATGAACACTGAAGCTTTCTTT. The chain joins TRBV5-4 to TRBJ1-1, with 8 bases that match TRBD1. V gave up 2 bases and J gave up 0 bases; unmatched junction bases: 3. Germline CDR1 SGHNT, CDR2 YYREEE (reference sequence). The CDR3 covers 15 residues.

The chain couples TRBV15 to TRBJ2-3; 10 bases line up with TRBD1. Germline V gene data show CDR1 as LNHNV and CDR2 as YYDKDF (reference sequence). This CDR3 spans 14 amino acids. J gave up 6 bases and V 5 bases, and 5 bases lay outside the gene matches. The chain's CDR3 is CATSGGQGPDTQYF. Here the CDR3 DNA reads TGTGCCACCAGCGGGGGACAGGGGCCGGATACGCAGTATTTT.

This clone appeared a single time. CDR3 amino acids: CASSGQGIMNTEAFF. CDR3 nucleotide sequence: TGTGCCAGCAGTGGACAGGGCATTATGAACACTGAAGCTTTCTTT. The chain uses TRBV28 and TRBJ1-1; 8 nucleotides match TRBD1. The germline V gene encodes CDR1 MDHEN and CDR2 SYDVKM. V dropped 5 bases and J dropped 0; count of bases not matched to a gene: 5. The length of the CDR3 is 15 residues.

The V call is TRBV9, the J call TRBJ2-5; D may be TRBD2 (6 bases). Germline V gene lookup returns CDR1 SGDLS and CDR2 YYNGEE. V lost 3 bases and J lost 9, with 15 bases in between. The CDR3 is made up of 13 amino acids. CDR3 residues: CASSAGLESAQYF. CDR3 nucleotide sequence: TGTGCCAGCAGCGCGGGACTGGAGTCGGCCCAGTACTTC. The full variable domain, rest sourced from reference TRBV9 and TRBJ2-5, is DSGVTQTPKHLITATGQRVTLRCSPRSGDLSVYWYQQSLDQGLQFLIQYYNGEERAKGNILERFSAQQFPDLHSELNLSSLELGDSALYFCASSAGLESAQYFGPGTRLLVL.

The CDR3 DNA reads TGTGCCAGCAGCTTAGGGCGCGGGGGGTTTTACGAGCAGTACTTC. Protein sequence: CASSLGRGGFYEQYF. The V gene is TRBV7-2, the J gene TRBJ2-7, with 8 bases fitting TRBD2. With V trimmed by 1 base and J by 4 bases, 6 bases remained unmatched. Germline-derived CDR1 and CDR2 are SGHTA and FQGNSA. This CDR3 region has 15 residues.

The chain couples TRBV6-5 to TRBJ1-1; weak D call: TRBD1 (6 bases). The CDR3 loop spans 13 amino acids. The V end lost 0 bases, the J end lost 5 bases, and 7 bases lay between the germline ends. The V gene's germline CDR1 is MNHEY and CDR2 SVGAGI. CDR3 bases: TGTGCCAGCAGTTACTCCGGACAGACTGAAGCTTTCTTT. This translates into CASSYSGQTEAFF.

The chain combines TRBV28 with TRBJ2-7; D is ambiguous. Trimming stripped 6 bases from V and 2 bases from J, with 17 bases between. The CDR3 spans 15 residues. Germline V gives CDR1 MDHEN, CDR2 SYDVKM. The DNA of the CDR3 is TGTGCCAGCAGCCACCCCTTGCGCCGCGCCTACGAGCAGTACTTC. Translating gives CASSHPLRRAYEQYF.

This chain connects TRBV2 to TRBJ2-2; 7 bases are a match to TRBD1. Germline CDR1 SNHLY, CDR2 FYNNEI. This CDR3 contains 14 residues. V was clipped by 10 bases and J by 7 bases; unmatched bases: 12. CDR3 bases: TGTGCCAACGGGGAAGGGACAGCTTTCGGGGAGCTGTTTTTT. It codes for CANGEGTAFGELFF.